The 5 T cell receptor beta chains below were found in one sample sequenced in a study of CD8 T cells in ankylosing spondylitis listed by TCRdb under 2017. Receptor libraries were prepared by 5' RACE. Sequencing was carried out with an Illumina HiSeq 2500. TCRdb reprocessing: public reads trimmed at Q25 with fastp, clones called with MiXCR, in-frame beta chains kept. For every CDR3 protein sequence, its rows merge into one entry that carries the most common genes and DNA. For this sample the table gives roughly 250,000 distinct CDR3 sequences, of which around 9.1% were detected only once. The ten most abundant clones make up around 6.8% of the sample. Sequencing was performed on blood, either unsorted or a sorted T cell fraction (not recorded which). The receptor set was obtained from a male donor with ankylosing spondylitis or in good health (not recorded which).

This clonotype appeared many times. This chain links TRBV10-1 with TRBJ2-7; D unresolved. V lost 3 bases and J lost 4, with 13 bases in between. The CDR3 spans 14 residues. CDR1 and CDR2 from the germline V gene are WNHNN and SYGVQD (reference sequence). CDR3 DNA sequence: TGCGCCAGCAGTGAAATCTCCAGGCCGTACGAGCAGTACTTC. Amino acid sequence: CASSEISRPYEQYF.

This clonotype was picked up many times. V gene TRBV5-1 combines with J gene TRBJ1-1; 8 bases are a match to TRBD1. Germline V gives CDR1 SGHRS, CDR2 YFSETQ. J lost 3 bases, V lost 7 bases, and 5 bases had no gene match. This CDR3 is built from 13 residues. In DNA, the CDR3 is TGCGCCAGCCAGTTGGACAGGGACACTGAAGCTTTCTTT. Its translation is CASQLDRDTEAFF.

The V gene is TRBV7-2, the J gene TRBJ2-3, with 8 positions matching TRBD2. V shed 1 base, J shed 6 bases, and the junction held 6 bases outside the gene matches. Germline V gives CDR1 SGHTA, CDR2 FQGNSA. The CDR3 spans 15 residues. The CDR3, as DNA: TGTGCCAGCAGCTTAGTTCGGGGGGGCCCCGATACGCAGTATTTT. Amino acids: CASSLVRGGPDTQYF.

As for this clonotype: A much larger clonotype is one base distant, so this may be a read error. The chain combines TRBV7-2 with TRBJ1-6; perhaps TRBD1 as D (5 bases). V was clipped by 5 bases and J by 6 bases, with 11 bases between them. Germline V gene lookup returns CDR1 SGHTA and CDR2 FQGNSA. The CDR3 length is 14 residues. The CDR3 reads CASSLGVSNSPLHF. The CDR3 DNA reads TGTGCCAGCAGCCTAGGGGTCAGTAATTCACCCCTCCACTTT.

V gene TRBV7-2 combines with J gene TRBJ1-5; D is undetermined. Germline CDR1 and CDR2: SGHTA and FQGNSA. V was trimmed by 2 bases and J by 2 bases, leaving 7 bases between them. The CDR3 runs 14 residues. The CDR3 DNA follows: TGTGCCAGCAGCTTACGAGGTGGCAATCAGCCCCAGCATTTT. Its protein product is CASSLRGGNQPQHF.